This entry is about one T cell receptor beta chain. This clonotype was detected only a few times. Its antigen specificity is not known. No much larger clonotype is one base removed from it; base qualities were not supplied. This specimen belongs to a study of human T cells and chemical hapten exposure (dated by TCRdb to the early 2020s). At the level of the whole study: For sensitization, 2% DPC in acetone was applied to a 2 cm by 2 cm area of upper inner arm skin. Throughout the study period of approximately 23 weeks, patients also received therapeutic DPC doses to the scalp every week. Patch tests used Finn chambers with 0.01% DPC on the upper back, scored after 6 days by International Contact Dermatitis Research Group standards. The mostly female patient cohort included alopecia areata with under or over 50% scalp involvement, alopecia totalis and alopecia universalis. Libraries were pooled for sequencing, and variation in per-sample TCR yields was attributed mainly to small differences in library volumes within the pool. In alopecia patients, the study followed how the peripheral blood TCR repertoire changed in vivo over primary and secondary sensitization to diphenylcyclopropenone (DPC), a hapten. Blood samples were taken from patients before sensitization (week 0) and at 2, 6 and about 24 weeks after DPC sensitization. Roughly 30 alopecia patients provided blood for TCR sequencing at one to four time points (pre-sensitization, 2, 6 and 24 weeks). Study-wide findings and limitations: Because all patients had alopecia, a presumed autoimmune disease, the immune response of the patients might differ from that of healthy individuals. The number of PT1 expanded TCRs positively correlated with patch test score, significant at thresholds 8, 16 and 32 but not 4. After repeated subsampling, the strength of the expansion versus patch-test correlation and the threshold at which it became significant changed. Compared with pre-sensitization or healthy control sets, expanded TCRs formed significantly more large CDR3 similarity clusters, which is consistent with antigen-driven responses. DPC sensitization did not change the number of TCRs with a frequency above 1 in 1000, and there was no evidence of changes in global repertoire structure.

The CDR3 goes from the cysteine to the phenylalanine over 16 residues. Only CDR3 DNA is held: 48 bases, read in frame from base 1. CDR1 and CDR2 were assigned from the germline V gene as MNHNS and SASEGT. V is shortened by 6 bases, J by 7 bases, and the region joining them spans 22 bases. This sample's time point label indicates: pre-sensitization, week 0. In the paper's terms, the treatment or condition label means: therapeutic diphenylcyclopropenone sensitization with weekly scalp DPC. Blood at each patch-test visit was drawn before the patch test was applied. Patients were eligible if aged 18 to 70, diagnosed with alopecia and judged suitable for DPC therapy, and pregnant patients were excluded. Total RNA was extracted from unfractionated whole blood collected in Tempus Blood RNA tubes. Library prep was done by RACE. The instrument was a NextSeq 500. During library preparation, unique molecular identifiers were attached to individual cDNA molecules so that TCRs could be counted quantitatively and reproducibly. For every blood RNA sample, sequencing covered both the TCR alpha and TCR beta chains. On the authors' methods: Samples had a median of roughly 87,000 TCRs, with a range from about 23,224 to 700,000. The Decombinator software suite was used to annotate the V, J and CDR3 of the TCR reads. For PS versus PT1 abundance plots, all samples were subsampled to the same number of TCRs (28,000). TCRs were defined as expanded if absent before sensitization and observed at least eight times at the 2-week time point. In-frame beta chains were kept once TCRdb had trimmed the public reads at Q25 with fastp and called clones with MiXCR. Rows are unified per CDR3 protein, each entry keeping the most common DNA and genes. These V and J calls originate from TCRdb's pipeline instead of the authors' own analysis. The sample data list fewer than 150,000 distinct CDR3 sequences, and approximately 13% of these were observed just once. Approximately 3% of the sample is held by the ten biggest clonotypes.

The sequence was collected from a woman aged 18-29 years with alopecia areata. Some clones in this sample may be carry-over from other donors' samples. The sequence joins TRBV6-1 to TRBJ2-1; TRBD2 is a possible D gene, resting on 6 matching bases. Specimen: whole blood, collected in connection with sensitization to the hapten diphenylcyclopropenone (DPC). The encoded CDR3 is CASRLTGLLRGNEQFF. The nucleotide sequence reads TGTGCCAGCAGGCTTACGGGACTCCTGAGGGGAAATGAGCAGTTCTTC.